Listed below are T cell receptor beta chains from one sample, sequenced in a study of human thymus T cells. Assay: immunoSEQ multiplex PCR; the TCRdb copy retains only in-frame clones and omits some. The sample carries some 130,000 clones, about 94% recorded once. Material for sequencing was thymus tissue. Every receptor here comes from a boy in the first two years of life with a congenital heart defect but otherwise immunologically healthy. CDR3s include the opening cysteine and the closing phenylalanine or tryptophan. A D gene is named only where the DNA matches it firmly. Part of the rows lack a size; the others show once, few, many or a class for expanded clones.

TRBJ2-4	TRBV4-1	.	.	CASSQGTQARAKNIQYF	TGCGCCAGCAGCCAAGGCACCCAGGCGAGGGCCAAAAACATTCAGTACTTC
TRBJ2-5	TRBV9	.	.	CASSSREQETQYF	TGTGCCAGCAGCTCCCGGGAGCAAGAGACCCAGTACTTC
TRBJ1-6	TRBV27	.	.	CASRHLGTSYNSPLHF	TGTGCCAGCAGGCACTTAGGAACCTCCTATAATTCACCCCTCCACTTT
TRBJ1-6	TRBV7-8	.	.	CASSLDSSLGAFNSPLHF	TGTGCCAGCAGCTTAGATTCCTCCCTGGGGGCCTTTAATTCACCCCTCCACTTT
TRBJ2-1	TRBV18	.	.	CASTTGTYNEQFF	TGTGCCAGCACGACAGGGACTTACAATGAGCAGTTCTTC
TRBJ1-2	TRBV5-1	once	.	CASSSTGKYNGYTF	TGCGCCAGCAGCTCAACAGGGAAATATAATGGCTACACCTTC
TRBJ2-7	TRBV28	.	TRBD2	CASSPNLAGTGYEQYF	TGTGCCAGCAGTCCCAACCTAGCGGGGACGGGGTACGAGCAGTACTTC
TRBJ2-3	TRBV7-9	.	TRBD1	CASSLDRGSSDTQYF	TGTGCCAGCAGCTTAGACAGGGGGAGTTCAGATACGCAGTATTTT
TRBJ1-1	TRBV7-6	.	.	CASSLAEGTEAFF	TGTGCCAGCAGCTTAGCTGAGGGCACTGAAGCTTTCTTT
TRBJ2-7	TRBV11-2	.	.	CASSLAHELPWGEQYF	TGTGCCAGCAGCTTAGCCCACGAACTCCCATGGGGCGAGCAGTACTTC
TRBJ2-7	TRBV28	.	.	CASSFVSEQYF	TGTGCCAGCAGTTTCGTCTCCGAGCAGTACTTC
TRBJ1-6	TRBV5-6	.	TRBD1	CASSPRQGFERFSPLHF	TGTGCCAGCAGTCCCAGACAGGGTTTTGAACGGTTTTCACCCCTCCACTTT
TRBJ2-1	TRBV10-3	.	.	CAIKGDEQFF	TGTGCCATCAAGGGCGATGAGCAGTTCTTC
TRBJ2-5	TRBV30	.	.	CAWRDTQETQYF	TGTGCCTGGAGGGACACTCAAGAGACCCAGTACTTC
TRBJ1-1	TRBV6-4	few	.	CASSDMTDTEAFF	TGTGCCAGCAGTGACATGACAGACACTGAAGCTTTCTTT
TRBJ1-1	TRBV25-1	.	TRBD1	CASRDRQGNTEAFF	TGTGCCAGCAGAGACAGACAGGGGAACACTGAAGCTTTCTTT
TRBJ1-1	TRBV5-1	.	TRBD1	CASSCPQGAENTEAFF	TGCGCCAGCAGCTGCCCCCAGGGGGCGGAGAACACTGAAGCTTTCTTT
TRBJ2-6	TRBV16	.	.	CASSQLYRHHSGANVLTF	TGTGCCAGCAGCCAATTGTACAGGCATCACTCTGGGGCCAACGTCCTGACTTTC
TRBJ1-2	TRBV6-5	few	TRBD1	CASSYGDRGPIGYTF	TGTGCCAGCAGTTACGGGGACAGGGGGCCCATTGGCTACACCTTC
TRBJ2-1	TRBV7-2	once	TRBD2	CASSSAGGRNLNEQFF	TGTGCCAGCAGCTCAGCGGGGGGGCGGAATTTAAATGAGCAGTTCTTC
TRBJ1-4	TRBV5-8	.	.	CASSLVVWVLNEKLFF	TGTGCCAGCAGCTTGGTCGTCTGGGTGCTAAATGAAAAACTGTTTTTT
TRBJ2-1	TRBV7-2	.	.	CASSSRTRGTNDNEQFF	TGTGCCAGCAGCTCTAGGACCCGGGGGACCAACGACAATGAGCAGTTCTTC
TRBJ1-1	TRBV30	.	.	CAWSVRDWGRMNTEAFF	TGTGCCTGGAGTGTACGGGATTGGGGTCGGATGAACACTGAAGCTTTCTTT
TRBJ2-2	TRBV7-3	once	TRBD2	CASSPSGLVKVVNTGELFF	TGTGCCAGCAGCCCATCGGGACTAGTAAAGGTGGTAAACACCGGGGAGCTGTTTTTT
TRBJ2-7	TRBV5-4	once	.	CASSLGSGVSYEQYF	TGTGCCAGCAGCTTGGGTTCAGGTGTCTCCTACGAGCAGTACTTC
TRBJ2-3	TRBV9	.	TRBD2	CASKRGDTDTQYF	TGTGCCAGCAAGCGGGGCGACACAGATACGCAGTATTTT
TRBJ1-6	TRBV28	.	.	CASSRGPANSPLHF	TGTGCCAGCAGTAGGGGCCCTGCCAATTCACCCCTCCACTTT
TRBJ1-6	TRBV5-8	.	.	CASRPGGASSYNSPLHF	TGTGCCAGCCGCCCGGGGGGCGCGAGCTCCTATAATTCACCCCTCCACTTT
TRBJ1-2	TRBV30	.	.	CAWSVRYRGPFYYGYTF	TGTGCCTGGAGTGTACGCTACCGGGGCCCCTTTTACTATGGCTACACCTTC
TRBJ2-1	TRBV6-1	.	.	CASTGLHYNEQFF	TGTGCCAGTACGGGACTCCACTACAATGAGCAGTTCTTC
TRBJ1-6	TRBV6-5	.	.	CASTLGRHNSPLHF	TGTGCCAGCACCTTGGGACGGCATAATTCACCCCTCCACTTT
TRBJ1-2	TRBV19	.	.	CASNRTPVNYGYTF	TGTGCCAGTAATCGGACGCCGGTTAACTATGGCTACACCTTC
TRBJ2-1	TRBV29-1	.	.	CSVEDSNEQFF	TGCAGCGTTGAAGACAGCAATGAGCAGTTCTTC
TRBJ2-7	TRBV4-3	.	.	CASSQDWVAYEQYF	TGCGCCAGCAGCCAAGATTGGGTAGCCTACGAGCAGTACTTC
TRBJ1-3	TRBV7-6	once	TRBD1	CASSPGTGVENTIYF	TGTGCCAGCAGCCCTGGGACAGGGGTAGAGAACACCATATATTTT
TRBJ2-1	TRBV4-3	.	TRBD2	CASSQDWLAGNEQFF	TGCGCCAGCAGCCAAGATTGGCTAGCGGGGAATGAGCAGTTCTTC
TRBJ2-7	TRBV4-3	.	TRBD2	CASSHSPSYSGGHDEQYF	TGCGCCAGCAGCCATTCACCCTCTTATAGCGGGGGTCACGACGAGCAGTACTTC
TRBJ2-3	TRBV4-3	.	TRBD2	CASSQDVLASGRPDTQYF	TGCGCCAGCAGCCAAGATGTCCTGGCTAGCGGGCGCCCCGATACGCAGTATTTT
TRBJ1-2	TRBV5-1	.	TRBD1	CASSSLFRDRPLRSTF	TGCGCCAGCAGCTCCCTTTTCCGGGACAGGCCCTTGAGGAGCACCTTC
TRBJ1-1	TRBV7-2	.	.	CASSFGLPTEAFF	TGTGCCAGCAGCTTCGGACTGCCCACTGAAGCTTTCTTT
TRBJ1-1	TRBV6-6	.	.	CASSIRGNTEAFF	TGTGCCAGCAGTATCCGAGGGAACACTGAAGCTTTCTTT
TRBJ1-1	TRBV9	.	TRBD1	CASSADPGGRGTEAFF	TGTGCCAGCAGCGCCGATCCAGGGGGCAGGGGCACTGAAGCTTTCTTT
TRBJ2-1	TRBV20-1	.	.	CSARARNEQFF	TGCAGTGCTAGAGCACGGAATGAGCAGTTCTTC
TRBJ2-5	TRBV20-1	.	.	CSAIGQETQYF	TGCAGTGCTATCGGACAAGAGACCCAGTACTTC
TRBJ2-7	TRBV6-1	once	TRBD1	CASSLRTGRYEQYF	TGTGCCAGCAGTCTCCGGACAGGCCGCTACGAGCAGTACTTC
TRBJ2-5	TRBV15	.	TRBD2	CATSARLAGGPETQYF	TGTGCCACCAGCGCCCGACTAGCGGGGGGGCCTGAGACCCAGTACTTC
TRBJ2-7	TRBV30	.	.	CAWSVRTSSSYEQYF	TGTGCCTGGAGTGTAAGGACGTCGAGCTCCTACGAGCAGTACTTC
TRBJ2-7	TRBV6-5	.	.	CASSYSNEQYF	TGTGCCAGCAGTTACTCGAACGAGCAGTACTTC
TRBJ2-7	TRBV28	once	.	CASSSGEGSLEQYF	TGTGCCAGCAGTTCCGGAGAGGGCTCTCTCGAGCAGTACTTC
TRBJ2-1	TRBV5-1	.	.	CASSFGLSYNEQFF	TGCGCCAGCAGCTTCGGCCTATCCTACAATGAGCAGTTCTTC
TRBJ2-3	TRBV4-1	.	.	CASSQDTPSGNRPGGDTQYF	TGCGCCAGCAGCCAAGATACCCCAAGCGGGAATAGACCAGGGGGAGATACGCAGTATTTT